This TCR beta chain is from a study of blood T cell repertoires in COVID-19. About the research overall: The origin of the acute and convalescent COVID-19 samples was the United States, Italy and Spain.

Produced via immunoSEQ multiplex PCR; TCRdb's table is partial and in-frame only. The sample lists roughly 250,000 clones, 88% occurring once. The CDR3 consists of 15 residues. Germline CDR1 and CDR2: LGHDT and YNNKEL (reference sequence). Trimming cost V 4 bases and J 0 bases, with 12 bases left between them. Participants came from around 25 US areas, aged roughly 18 to 89 years. Participants' reported clinical history set cohort assignment. Cohort 3 donors were reported recovered after two negative PCRs, clearance, or symptom resolution. This TCR came from a woman aged 45-65 years who had recovered from COVID-19. The sequencing input was PBMCs or T cells enriched from blood (not recorded which). The chain has TRBV3-1 (or the pseudogene TRBV3-2) and TRBJ1-1; D gene ambiguous. As DNA, the CDR3 is TGTGCCAGCAGCCGACAAGGCCCGATGAACACTGAAGCTTTCTTT. Amino acid sequence: CASSRQGPMNTEAFF.